This TCR beta chain was sequenced in a study of T cells after yellow fever vaccination. Study findings and constraints: Detected again after the booster were most primary-vaccination clones, at 96% CD4 and around 91% CD8. There was a possibility that FACS-sorted repertoires contained abundant clonotypes contaminating from the bulk population.

It was through 5'RACE template switching that TCR cDNA was made, with a universal primer site and UMIs added. Via MiXCR, TCRdb re-called the 5' RACE reads, giving one row per CDR3 protein. The table shows some 150,000 distinct CDR3 sequences, with 8% to 13% occurring only once. This clonotype has only a few counts. Its target is unknown. The CDR3 extends over 13 amino acids. Germline-derived CDR1 and CDR2 are SGHVS and FNYEAQ. Trimming at V came to 4 bases and at J to 8 bases, leaving 6 bases not matched to a gene. The specimen was CD8+ T cells sorted from PBMCs, collected 15 days after the yellow fever booster vaccination. The origin of this receptor is a man younger than 35 who received the YFV17D yellow fever vaccine. The V gene is TRBV7-6, the J gene TRBJ1-2; 8 nucleotides align to TRBD1. As DNA, the CDR3 is TGTGCCAGCAGCTATACAGGGGGAGACGGCTACACCTTC. This sequence encodes CASSYTGGDGYTF.